Included here is one T cell receptor (beta chain) sequence, with context. Germline lookup yields CDR1 MNHEY and CDR2 SVGAGI. This CDR3 region has 15 residues. V dropped 4 bases and J dropped 4; count of bases not matched to a gene: 8. This entry comes from a study of technical replicates of blood from a handful of donors. Profiling relied on immunoSEQ multiplex PCR, and the TCRdb table lists in-frame clones only, not all of them. The table has tens of thousands of clones, about 94% seen once. The sequence derives from a human donor in good health. Some clones in this sample may be carry-over from other donors' samples. The rearrangement uses TRBV6-5 and TRBJ2-7; 9 bases line up with TRBD2. Sequencing used PBMCs. DNA of the CDR3: TGTGCCAGCAGTTCCGGACTAGCGCAATCTTACGAGCAGTACTTC. This translates into CASSSGLAQSYEQYF.